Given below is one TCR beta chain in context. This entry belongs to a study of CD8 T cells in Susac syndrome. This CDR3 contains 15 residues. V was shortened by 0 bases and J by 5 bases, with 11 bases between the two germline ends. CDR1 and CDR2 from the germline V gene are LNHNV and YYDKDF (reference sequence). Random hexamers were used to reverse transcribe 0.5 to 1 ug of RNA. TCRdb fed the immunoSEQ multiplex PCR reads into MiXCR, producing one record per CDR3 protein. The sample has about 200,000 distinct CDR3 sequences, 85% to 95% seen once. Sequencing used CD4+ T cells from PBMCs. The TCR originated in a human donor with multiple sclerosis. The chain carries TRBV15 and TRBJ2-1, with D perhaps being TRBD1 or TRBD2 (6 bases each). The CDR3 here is CATSRERGGNNEQFF. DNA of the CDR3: TGTGCCACCAGCAGAGAGAGAGGGGGGAACAATGAGCAGTTCTTC.